This entry describes one T cell receptor (beta chain). In this sample, this clone turned up once. Its specific antigen is unknown. Qualities for individual bases were not recorded, and no much larger clone is one base off. Libraries were constructed by the immunoSEQ multiplex PCR assay. What TCRdb holds here is the immuneACCESS table cut down to in-frame rearrangements. Part of the clones is not present; checked against another copy, under half of the missing clones reflect an unresolved V gene, and the others are unexplained. For this sample the table gives around 13,000 clones, of which less than 90% were detected only once. The top ten hold over 1.5% of the sample. CDR1 and CDR2 (SQVTM, ANQGSEA) derive from the germline V gene. The CDR3, from cysteine to phenylalanine, totals 14 residues. Just the 42-base CDR3 DNA is kept, in frame starting at base 1. V is clipped by 4 bases and J by 4 bases, and the sequence between their germline boundaries is 13 bases long.

These data belong to a study of T cells in narcolepsy (dated by TCRdb to 2016 to 2019). As for the study more broadly: Patients with narcolepsy type 1 or type 2 (NT1, NT2) were enrolled in the study together with healthy control donors. To look for autoreactive T cells in narcolepsy patients that target self-antigens of hypocretin neurons (hypocretin, TRIB2), the study used TCR Vbeta sequencing to follow clonotypes in blood and CSF.

For TCR Vbeta sequencing, memory CD4+ T cells were sorted ex vivo from the peripheral blood of narcolepsy patients and healthy controls. Findings and caveats that apply to the study as a whole: Certain blood memory CD4+ repertoires from patients and controls had no sequences that matched autoreactive T cell clones. Patients and controls had similar numbers of sequenced blood memory CD4+ clonotypes, with averages of roughly 39,000 in patients and over 30,000 in controls. In plots comparing CSF and blood CD4+ T cell clonotypes from the same patient, HCRT-specific and TRIB2-specific autoreactive clonotypes were highlighted. Autoreactive clonotypes were reported to be detected serially in the blood of the same patients and of different patients, but not in the blood of healthy controls.

This TCR derives from a human donor with narcolepsy. The rearrangement joined TRBV29-1 to TRBJ1-4; the D gene is unclear. The sample taken for sequencing was CD45RA- memory CD4+ T cells from PBMCs. The sample's cell subset or site, from its label and the paper: memory T cells sorted ex vivo from peripheral blood. The DNA is as follows: TGCAGCGTTGGTAGCCGGGAATTTAATGAAAAACTGTTTTTT. It encodes CSVGSREFNEKLFF.